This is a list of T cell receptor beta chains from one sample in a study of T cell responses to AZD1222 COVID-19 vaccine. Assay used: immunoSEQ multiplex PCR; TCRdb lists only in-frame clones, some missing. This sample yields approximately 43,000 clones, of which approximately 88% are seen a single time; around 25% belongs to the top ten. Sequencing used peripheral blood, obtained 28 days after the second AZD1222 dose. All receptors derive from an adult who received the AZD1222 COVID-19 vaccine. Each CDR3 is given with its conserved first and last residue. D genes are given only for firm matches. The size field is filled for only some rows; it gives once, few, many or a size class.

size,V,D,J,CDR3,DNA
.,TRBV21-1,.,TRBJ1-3,CASSWRGAPGNTIYF,TGTGCCAGCAGCTGGCGGGGGGCCCCCGGAAACACCATATATTTT
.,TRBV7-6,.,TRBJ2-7,CASSLGLEQYF,TGTGCCAGCAGCTTAGGGCTTGAGCAGTACTTC
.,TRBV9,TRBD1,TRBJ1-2,CASSAGTAIYGYTF,TGTGCCAGCAGCGCTGGGACAGCCATTTATGGCTACACCTTC
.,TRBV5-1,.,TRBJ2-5,CASSLRQTQETQYF,TGCGCCAGCAGCCTTAGACAGACACAAGAGACCCAGTACTTC
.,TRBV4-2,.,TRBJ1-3,CASSQDRGSGNTIYF,TGTGCCAGCAGCCAAGATCGGGGCTCTGGAAACACCATATATTTT
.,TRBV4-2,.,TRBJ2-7,CASSQEVGLGRSSYEQYF,TGTGCCAGCAGCCAAGAGGTCGGCTTGGGACGTAGCTCCTACGAGCAGTACTTC
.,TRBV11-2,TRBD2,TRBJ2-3,CASSLGSAGVTDTQYF,TGTGCCAGCAGCTTAGGATCCGCGGGGGTCACAGATACGCAGTATTTT
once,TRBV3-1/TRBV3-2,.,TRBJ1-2,CASSQEFGPNYGYTF,TGTGCCAGCAGCCAAGAATTCGGACCTAACTATGGCTACACCTTC
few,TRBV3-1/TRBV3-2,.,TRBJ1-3,CASSQDLPRGSGNTIYF,TGTGCCAGCAGCCAAGATCTGCCCCGCGGCTCTGGAAACACCATATATTTT
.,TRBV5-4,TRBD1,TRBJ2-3,CASSSGGDRAGGTQYF,TGTGCCAGCAGCTCCGGAGGGGACAGGGCTGGAGGGACGCAGTATTTT
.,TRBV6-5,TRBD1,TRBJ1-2,CASSYVGRGNYGYTF,TGTGCCAGCAGTTATGTGGGCAGGGGGAACTATGGCTACACCTTC